These 8 T cell receptor beta chains share one sample of origin, sequenced in a study of shared clonotypes between healthy human individuals. Positively selected for CCR7, the CD45RO-negative cells used as naive CD8 cells excluded terminally differentiated effector memory CD45RA+ cells. Profiled with immunoSEQ multiplex PCR; TCRdb holds only in-frame clones, not every one. The sample holds about 2 million clones; just under 95% are singletons and the top ten take 0.95% to 1.5%. The sequencing sample was made of naive CD8+ T cells sorted from blood. The source is a man aged 18-30 years in good health.

The V gene is TRBV20-1, the J gene TRBJ1-1; D gene ambiguous. The CDR3 has 11 residues. Trimming pared 4 bases from V and 1 base from J, leaving 4 bases between. Germline V CDR1 and CDR2: DFQATT, SNEGSKA (reference sequence). The CDR3 protein is CSATGNTEAFF. The CDR3 nucleotides are TGCAGTGCTACCGGGAACACTGAAGCTTTCTTT.

V is TRBV28 and J is TRBJ1-5; D not resolved. Germline-derived CDR1 and CDR2 are MDHEN and SYDVKM. The V end lost 2 bases, the J end lost 6 bases, and 14 bases lay between the germline ends. CDR3 length equals 15 residues. This chain's CDR3 is CASSLPPYRGQPQHF. CDR3 DNA sequence: TGTGCCAGCAGTTTACCCCCTTATCGGGGTCAGCCCCAGCATTTT.

The chain uses TRBV7-8 and TRBJ2-3; 9 bases fit TRBD2. The CDR3 extends over 19 amino acids. In germline, CDR1 is SGHVS, CDR2 FQNEAQ. Germline trimming cut 0 bases from V and 3 bases from J; bases unmatched to any gene: 13. CDR3 amino acids: CASSLALVSSGEITDTQYF. CDR3 in DNA: TGTGCCAGCAGCTTAGCGCTTGTGTCTAGCGGGGAGATAACAGATACGCAGTATTTT. The whole variable domain, remainder taken from reference TRBV7-8 and TRBJ2-3, is GAGVSQSPRYKVAKRGQDVALRCDPISGHVSLFWYQQALGQGPEFLTYFQNEAQLDKSGLPSDRFFAERPEGSVSTLKIQRTQQEDSAVYLCASSLALVSSGEITDTQYFGPGTRLTVL.

This chain connects TRBV30 to TRBJ2-1, with a tentative D call TRBD2 (6 bases). V was trimmed by 3 bases and J by 4 bases, leaving 13 bases between them. This CDR3 region has 14 residues. Germline V gives CDR1 GTSNPN, CDR2 SVGIG (reference sequence). The CDR3 region has the DNA TGTGCCTGGAGGGCCAGCGGGCATTACAATGAGCAGTTCTTC. Protein sequence: CAWRASGHYNEQFF.

V is TRBV28 and J is TRBJ1-4; TRBD1 is a possible D gene (6 bases). Per the germline V gene, CDR1 is MDHEN and CDR2 is SYDVKM. Trimming took 5 bases from V and 7 from J, leaving 17 bases between them. This CDR3 contains 15 residues. The CDR3 DNA sequence: TGTGCCAGCAGTCTCCCCGGGACACAGTTTGAAAAACTGTTTTTT. It is translated as CASSLPGTQFEKLFF.

This sequence joins TRBV5-6 and TRBJ1-2; D remains unclear. Per the germline V gene, CDR1 is SGHDT and CDR2 is YYEEEE. This CDR3 is built from 15 residues. Trimming stripped 0 bases from V and 7 bases from J, with 16 bases between. CDR3 sequence: CASSLALEGLTGYTF. CDR3 nucleotide sequence: TGTGCCAGCAGCTTGGCCTTGGAGGGATTGACTGGCTACACCTTC. The full variable domain, its missing parts supplied by reference TRBV5-6 and TRBJ1-2, is DAGVTQSPTHLIKTRGQQVTLRCSPKSGHDTVSWYQQALGQGPQFIFQYYEEEERQRGNFPDRFSGHQFPNYSSELNVNALLLGDSALYLCASSLALEGLTGYTFGSGTRLTVV.

This chain joins TRBV7-9 and TRBJ1-2, with unresolved D. The CDR3 loop spans 15 amino acids. The germline V gene has CDR1 SEHNR and CDR2 FQNEAQ (reference sequence). The V gene lost 5 bases and the J gene lost 2 bases, with 15 bases spanning the gap. The CDR3 bases are TGTGCCAGCAGCCAACCGACCGAATACAACTATGGCTACACCTTC. The encoded protein is CASSQPTEYNYGYTF.

The CDR3 nucleotides read TGTGCCAGCAGTTTGACTAGCGGATCGAACGAGCAGTACTTC. This gives the protein CASSLTSGSNEQYF. The V call is TRBV2, the J call TRBJ2-7; 9 nucleotides match TRBD2. Germline-derived CDR1 and CDR2 are SNHLY and FYNNEI. J lost 5 bases, V lost 5 bases, and 7 bases had no gene match. This CDR3 has 14 amino acids.